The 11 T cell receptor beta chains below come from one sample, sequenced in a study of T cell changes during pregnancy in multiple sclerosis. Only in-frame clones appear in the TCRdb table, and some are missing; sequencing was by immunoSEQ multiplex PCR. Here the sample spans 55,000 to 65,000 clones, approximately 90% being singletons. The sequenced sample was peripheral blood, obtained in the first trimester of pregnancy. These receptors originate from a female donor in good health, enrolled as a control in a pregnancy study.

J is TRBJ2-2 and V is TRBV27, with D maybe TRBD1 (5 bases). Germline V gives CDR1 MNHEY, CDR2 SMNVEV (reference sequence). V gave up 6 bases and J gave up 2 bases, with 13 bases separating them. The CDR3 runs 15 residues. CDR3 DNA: TGTGCCAGCAGCGGTAGACAGCTAAACACCGGGGAGCTGTTTTTT. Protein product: CASSGRQLNTGELFF.

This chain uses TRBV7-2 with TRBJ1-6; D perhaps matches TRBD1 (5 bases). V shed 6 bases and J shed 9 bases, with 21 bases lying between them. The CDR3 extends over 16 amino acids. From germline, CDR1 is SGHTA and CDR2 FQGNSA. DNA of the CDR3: TGTGCCAGCAGTTTCGATTTATACAGGTCAGCTTCACCCCTCCACTTT. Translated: CASSFDLYRSASPLHF.

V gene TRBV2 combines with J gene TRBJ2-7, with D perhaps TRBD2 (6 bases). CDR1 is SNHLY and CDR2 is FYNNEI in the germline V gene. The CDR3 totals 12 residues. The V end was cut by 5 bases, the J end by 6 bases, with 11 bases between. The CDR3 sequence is CASSRLEFEQYF. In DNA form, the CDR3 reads TGTGCCAGCAGTCGACTAGAGTTCGAGCAGTACTTC.

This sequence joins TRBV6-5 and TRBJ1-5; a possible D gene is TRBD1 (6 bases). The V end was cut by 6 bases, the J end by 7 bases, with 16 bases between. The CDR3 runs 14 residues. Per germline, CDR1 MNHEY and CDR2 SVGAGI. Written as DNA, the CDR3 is TGTGCCAGCAGCCCAGGGGTGGGTAACCAGCCCCAGCATTTT. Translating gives CASSPGVGNQPQHF.

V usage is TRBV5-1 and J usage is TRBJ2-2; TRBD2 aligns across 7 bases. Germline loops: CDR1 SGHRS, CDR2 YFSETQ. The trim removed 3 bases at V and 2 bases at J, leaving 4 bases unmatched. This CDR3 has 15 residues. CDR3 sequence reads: CASSWGGGNTGELFF. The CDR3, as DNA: TGCGCCAGCAGCTGGGGCGGGGGAAACACCGGGGAGCTGTTTTTT. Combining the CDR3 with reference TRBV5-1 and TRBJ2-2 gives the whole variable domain KAGVTQTPRYLIKTRGQQVTLSCSPISGHRSVSWYQQTPGQGLQFLFEYFSETQRNKGNFPGRFSGRQFSNSRSEMNVSTLELGDSALYLCASSWGGGNTGELFFGEGSRLTVL.

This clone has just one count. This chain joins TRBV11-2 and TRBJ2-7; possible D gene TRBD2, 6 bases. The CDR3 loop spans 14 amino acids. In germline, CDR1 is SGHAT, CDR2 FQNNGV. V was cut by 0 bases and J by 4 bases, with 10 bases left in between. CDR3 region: CASSLENRGYEQYF. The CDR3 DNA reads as TGTGCCAGCAGCTTAGAGAATCGGGGGTACGAGCAGTACTTC. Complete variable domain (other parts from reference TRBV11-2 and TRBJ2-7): EAGVAQSPRYKIIEKRQSVAFWCNPISGHATLYWYQQILGQGPKLLIQFQNNGVVDDSQLPKDRFSAERLKGVDSTLKIQPAKLEDSAVYLCASSLENRGYEQYFGPGTRLTVT.

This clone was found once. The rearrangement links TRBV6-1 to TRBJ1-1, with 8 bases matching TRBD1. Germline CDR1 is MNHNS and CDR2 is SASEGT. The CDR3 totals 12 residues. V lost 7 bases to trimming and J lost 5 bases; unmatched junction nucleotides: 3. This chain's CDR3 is CASTTGGTEAFF. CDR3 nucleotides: TGTGCCAGCACCACAGGGGGGACTGAAGCTTTCTTT.

CDR3 sequence: CASSRDRDGGYTF. DNA for the CDR3: TGTGCCAGCAGCCGCGACAGGGATGGCGGCTACACCTTC. The rearrangement links TRBV4-2 to TRBJ1-2; 7 bases align to TRBD1. The CDR3 totals 13 residues. Trimming cost V 4 bases and J 8 bases; bases outside gene matches: 7. From germline, CDR1 is LGHNA and CDR2 YNFKEQ.

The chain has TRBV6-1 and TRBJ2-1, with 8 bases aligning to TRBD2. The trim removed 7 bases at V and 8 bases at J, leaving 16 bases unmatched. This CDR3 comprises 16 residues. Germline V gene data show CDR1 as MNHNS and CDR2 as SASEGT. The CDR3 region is CASTDARPGGWDEQFF. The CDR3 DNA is TGTGCCAGCACTGACGCTCGGCCGGGGGGGTGGGATGAGCAGTTCTTC.

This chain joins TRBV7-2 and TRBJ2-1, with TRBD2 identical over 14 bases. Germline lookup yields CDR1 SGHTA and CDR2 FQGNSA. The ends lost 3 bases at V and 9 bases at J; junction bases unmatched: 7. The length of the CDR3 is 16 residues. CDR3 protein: CASSFGTSGGLGEQFF. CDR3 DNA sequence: TGTGCCAGCAGCTTCGGGACTAGCGGGGGCCTAGGTGAGCAGTTCTTC.

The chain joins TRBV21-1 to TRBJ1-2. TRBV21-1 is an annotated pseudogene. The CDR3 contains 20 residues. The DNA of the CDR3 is TGTGCCAGCAGCAAAGTTTTCCCCCCCGGGATAATCGTGGGCAACTATGGCTACACCTTC. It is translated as CASSKVFPPGIIVGNYGYTF.